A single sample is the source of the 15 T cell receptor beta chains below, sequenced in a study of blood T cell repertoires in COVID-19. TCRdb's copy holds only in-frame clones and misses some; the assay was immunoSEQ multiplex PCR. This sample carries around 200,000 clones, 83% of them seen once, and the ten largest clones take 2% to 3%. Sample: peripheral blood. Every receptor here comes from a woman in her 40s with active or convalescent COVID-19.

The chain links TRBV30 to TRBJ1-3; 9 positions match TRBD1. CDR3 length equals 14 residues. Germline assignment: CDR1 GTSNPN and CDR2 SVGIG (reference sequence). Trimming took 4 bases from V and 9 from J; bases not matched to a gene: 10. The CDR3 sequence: CAWNTGTGPSTIYF. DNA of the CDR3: TGTGCCTGGAATACCGGGACAGGGCCATCCACCATATATTTT.

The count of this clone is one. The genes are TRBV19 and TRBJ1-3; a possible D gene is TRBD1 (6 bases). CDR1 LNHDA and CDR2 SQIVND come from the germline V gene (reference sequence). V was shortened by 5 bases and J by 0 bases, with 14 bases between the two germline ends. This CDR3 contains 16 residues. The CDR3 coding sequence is TGTGCCAGTAGTCTTAAGACAGGTCCCTCTGGAAACACCATATATTTT. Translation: CASSLKTGPSGNTIYF.

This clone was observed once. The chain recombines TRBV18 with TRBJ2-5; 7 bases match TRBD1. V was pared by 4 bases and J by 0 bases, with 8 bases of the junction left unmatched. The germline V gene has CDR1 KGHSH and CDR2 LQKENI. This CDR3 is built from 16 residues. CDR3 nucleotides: TGTGCCAGCTCACGTACCCCTGGGACAGACCAAGAGACCCAGTACTTC. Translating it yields CASSRTPGTDQETQYF.

The CDR3 spells CAITRTGGGNTIYF. CDR3 coding DNA: TGTGCCATCACCCGGACAGGCGGTGGAAACACCATATATTTT. The rearrangement joins TRBV10-3 to TRBJ1-3; 7 bases align to TRBD1. CDR1 ENHRY and CDR2 SYGVKD come from the germline V gene. The CDR3 is 14 residues long. Trimming at V came to 7 bases and at J to 3 bases, leaving 6 bases not matched to a gene.

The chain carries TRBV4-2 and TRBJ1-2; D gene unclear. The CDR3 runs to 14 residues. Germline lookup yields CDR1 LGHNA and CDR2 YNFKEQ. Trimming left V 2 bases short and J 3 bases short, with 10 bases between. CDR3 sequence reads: CASSQSWAYYGYTF. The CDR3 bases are TGTGCCAGCAGCCAATCCTGGGCCTACTATGGCTACACCTTC.

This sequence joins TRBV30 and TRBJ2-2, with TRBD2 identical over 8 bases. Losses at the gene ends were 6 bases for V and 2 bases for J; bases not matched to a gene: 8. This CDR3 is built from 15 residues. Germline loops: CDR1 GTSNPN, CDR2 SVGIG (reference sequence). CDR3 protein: CACSPGLGNTGELFF. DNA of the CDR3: TGTGCCTGTTCACCGGGACTAGGAAACACCGGGGAGCTGTTTTTT.

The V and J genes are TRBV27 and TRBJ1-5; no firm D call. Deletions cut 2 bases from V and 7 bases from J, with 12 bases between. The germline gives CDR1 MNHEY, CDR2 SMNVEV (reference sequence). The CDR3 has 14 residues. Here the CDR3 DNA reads TGTGCCAGCAGTTTAGGGCAGACACACCAGCCCCAGCATTTT. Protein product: CASSLGQTHQPQHF.

This CDR3 reads CASSYSMGWEQYF. CDR3 nucleotides: TGTGCCAGCAGTTACTCGATGGGCTGGGAGCAGTACTTC. The chain joins TRBV6-5 to TRBJ2-7; D gene unclear. Germline CDR1 is MNHEY and CDR2 is SVGAGI. CDR3 length equals 13 residues. The ends were cut back, 0 bases at V and 7 bases at J, with 10 bases in the middle.

The CDR3 sequence: CASSRPGTGDNEQFF. The CDR3 DNA follows: TGTGCCAGTAGTCGTCCCGGGACAGGGGACAATGAGCAGTTCTTC. The V call is TRBV19, the J call TRBJ2-1; 10 bases are shared with TRBD1. The CDR3 totals 15 residues. V lost 5 bases to trimming and J lost 5 bases; unmatched junction nucleotides: 6. Germline-derived CDR1 and CDR2 are LNHDA and SQIVND (reference sequence).

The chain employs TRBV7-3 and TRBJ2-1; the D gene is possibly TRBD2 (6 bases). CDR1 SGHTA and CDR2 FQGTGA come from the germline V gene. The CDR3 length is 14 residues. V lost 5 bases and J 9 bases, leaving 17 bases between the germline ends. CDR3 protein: CASSPLRDSGEQFF. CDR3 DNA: TGTGCCAGCAGCCCGCTGCGGGATTCGGGTGAGCAGTTCTTC. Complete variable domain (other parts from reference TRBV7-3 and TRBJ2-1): GAGVSQTPSNKVTEKGKYVELRCDPISGHTALYWYRQSLGQGPEFLIYFQGTGAADDSGLPNDRFFAVRPEGSVSTLKIQRTERGDSAVYLCASSPLRDSGEQFFGPGTRLTVL.

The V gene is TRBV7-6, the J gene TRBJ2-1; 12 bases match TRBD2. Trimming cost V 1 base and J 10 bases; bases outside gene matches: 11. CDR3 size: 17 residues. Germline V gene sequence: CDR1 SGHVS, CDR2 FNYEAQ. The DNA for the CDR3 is TGTGCCAGCAGCTTAGAGTCCCGGACTAGCGGGGCTGGGGAGCAGTTCTTC. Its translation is CASSLESRTSGAGEQFF.

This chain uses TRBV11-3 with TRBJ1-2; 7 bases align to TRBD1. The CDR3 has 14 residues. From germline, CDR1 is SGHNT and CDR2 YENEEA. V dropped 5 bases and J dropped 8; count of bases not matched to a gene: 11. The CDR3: CASSTRDREAGYTF. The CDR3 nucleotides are TGTGCCAGCAGCACCAGAGACAGGGAGGCGGGCTACACCTTC.

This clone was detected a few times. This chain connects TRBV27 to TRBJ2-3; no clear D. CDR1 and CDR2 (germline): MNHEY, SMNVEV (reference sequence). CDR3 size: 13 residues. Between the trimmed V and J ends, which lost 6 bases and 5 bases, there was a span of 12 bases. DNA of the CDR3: TGTGCCAGCAGCCAGACCTCAGGAGATACGCAGTATTTT. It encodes CASSQTSGDTQYF.

CDR3 in amino acids: CASSLTSGTYEQYF. In DNA form, the CDR3 reads TGTGCCAGCAGCTTGACTAGCGGGACCTACGAGCAGTACTTC. The gene calls are TRBV5-6 and TRBJ2-7, with 10 nucleotides matching TRBD2. The V gene end was trimmed by 1 base and the J gene end by 2 bases; junction bases not matched to a gene: 0. Germline CDR1 and CDR2: SGHDT and YYEEEE. This CDR3 region has 14 residues. Combining the CDR3 with reference TRBV5-6 and TRBJ2-7 gives the whole variable domain DAGVTQSPTHLIKTRGQQVTLRCSPKSGHDTVSWYQQALGQGPQFIFQYYEEEERQRGNFPDRFSGHQFPNYSSELNVNALLLGDSALYLCASSLTSGTYEQYFGPGTRLTVT.

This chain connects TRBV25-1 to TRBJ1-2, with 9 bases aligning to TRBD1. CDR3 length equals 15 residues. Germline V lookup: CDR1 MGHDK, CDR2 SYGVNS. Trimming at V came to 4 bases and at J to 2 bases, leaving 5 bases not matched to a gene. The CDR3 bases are TGTGCCAGCAGTGGCAAACAGGGGGCGAACTATGGCTACACCTTC. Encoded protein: CASSGKQGANYGYTF.